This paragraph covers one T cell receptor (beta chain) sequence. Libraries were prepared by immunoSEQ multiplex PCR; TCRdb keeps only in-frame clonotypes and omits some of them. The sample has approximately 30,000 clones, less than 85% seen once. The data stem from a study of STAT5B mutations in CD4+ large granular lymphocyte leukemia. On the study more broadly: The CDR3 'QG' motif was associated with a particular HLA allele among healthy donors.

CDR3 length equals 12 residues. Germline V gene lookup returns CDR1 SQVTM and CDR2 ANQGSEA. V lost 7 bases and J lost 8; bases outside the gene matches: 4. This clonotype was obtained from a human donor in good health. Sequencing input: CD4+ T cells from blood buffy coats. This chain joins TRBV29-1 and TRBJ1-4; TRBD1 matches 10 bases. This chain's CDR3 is CSAGQGGEKLFF. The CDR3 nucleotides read TGCAGCGCCGGACAGGGGGGCGAAAAACTGTTTTTT. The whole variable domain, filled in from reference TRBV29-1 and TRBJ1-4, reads SAVISQKPSRDICQRGTSLTIQCQVDSQVTMMFWYRQQPGQSLTLIATANQGSEATYESGFVIDKFPISRPNLTFSTLTVSNMSPEDSSIYLCSAGQGGEKLFFGSGTQLSVL.